What follows is one T cell receptor beta chain and its context. V lost 0 bases and J lost 4, with 18 bases in between. The CDR3 runs to 17 residues. Germline CDR1 and CDR2: LGHDT and YNNKEL (reference sequence). The data belong to a study of CD8 T cells in Susac syndrome. A quantity of about 0.5 to 1 ug RNA underwent reverse transcription using random hexamers. One entry per CDR3 protein results from TCRdb running MiXCR on the immunoSEQ multiplex PCR reads. Seen here are 100,000 to 150,000 distinct CDR3 sequences, more than 90% observed once, and the top ten hold around 0.12%. Sequencing of TCR beta, carried out with a high-throughput approach, was applied to CD8+ and CD4+ T cells from the blood.

The chain carries TRBV3-1 and TRBJ1-2; D ambiguous. The TCR was taken from a human donor in good health. The sample comprised CD4+ T cells from PBMCs. CDR3 bases: TGTGCCAGCAGCCAAGACCCGCCGGGGAGGGTTATCTATGGCTACACCTTC. Translation: CASSQDPPGRVIYGYTF.